This T cell receptor (beta chain) was documented in a study of OX40 agonist ivuxolimab in advanced cancers. Across the whole study: The patients received ivuxolimab by intravenous route every 2 weeks at 0.01 to 10 mg/kg. Subjects had a mean age of 60 years, with a range of 23 to 79; about 83% were male.

As to this clone: Its antigen is as yet unknown.

The CDR3 covers 16 residues. The V gene's germline CDR1 is SGHVS and CDR2 FNYEAQ. V was pared by 4 bases and J by 3 bases, with 15 bases between. Findings and limits, study-wide: Researchers report that CD8+ T cells had, on average, more expanded clones than CD4+.

The method was immunoSEQ multiplex PCR; TCRdb's version includes in-frame clones alone and lacks a portion of them. This sample carries approximately 100,000 clones, 70% to 90% of them seen once, and the ten largest clones take 0.5%. Sequencing was performed on CD4+ or CD8+ T cells sorted from blood, taken in a trial of the OX40 agonist ivuxolimab. The clonotype originates from an adult with an advanced solid tumor such as melanoma, head and neck, liver or kidney cancer. The chain uses TRBV7-6 and TRBJ1-4, with D maybe TRBD1 (5 bases). Here the CDR3 reads CASSSTGGRPNEKLFF. The CDR3, as DNA: TGTGCCAGCAGCTCAACGGGGGGGAGGCCTAATGAAAAACTGTTTTTT.